The 9 T cell receptor beta chains presented below share a single source sample, sequenced in a study of graft-versus-host responses after intestinal transplantation. What these receptors recognize is not known. Repertoires were generated with immunoSEQ multiplex PCR, while TCRdb's copy carries only in-frame clones and drops some. This table has under 90,000 clones, 90% appearing once. Sample: unstimulated CD8+ T cells sorted from spleen or lymph node cells, taken before transplant. The source is a human donor who was the organ donor for an intestinal transplant.

V usage is TRBV11-2 and J usage is TRBJ1-5; unclear D gene. The V gene's germline CDR1 is SGHAT and CDR2 FQNNGV. Trimming pared 1 base from V and 3 bases from J, leaving 22 bases between. The CDR3 totals 19 residues. The CDR3 DNA reads as TGTGCCAGCAGCTTAGTGATGGTTACTACCAGCCGGCACAATCAGCCCCAGCATTTT. Translation gives CASSLVMVTTSRHNQPQHF.

This chain uses TRBV9 with TRBJ2-7, with a possible D match to TRBD2 (5 bases). The V and J ends lost 0 bases and 2 bases respectively, with 12 bases between them. Germline V gene data show CDR1 as SGDLS and CDR2 as YYNGEE. The CDR3 is 15 amino acids. The CDR3, as DNA: TGTGCCAGCAGCGTAGGGGTTGGGAGCACCTACGAGCAGTACGTC. Translating gives CASSVGVGSTYEQYV.

J is TRBJ2-1 and V is TRBV2; TRBD1 matches 9 bases. The CDR3 has 15 amino acids. Germline V CDR1 and CDR2: SNHLY, FYNNEI. V lost 1 base to trimming and J lost 7 bases; unmatched junction nucleotides: 5. In DNA form, the CDR3 reads TGTGCCAGCAGTGAAGGGGCCGGGACAGGGAATGAGCAGTTCTTC. Its translation is CASSEGAGTGNEQFF.

The chain couples TRBV2 to TRBJ1-1, with D tentatively TRBD1 (6 bases). CDR3 length: 14 amino acids. V lost 0 bases, J lost 1 base, and 6 bases lay in between. CDR1 and CDR2 (germline): SNHLY, FYNNEI. CDR3 protein: CASSEADRNTEAFF. DNA of the CDR3: TGTGCCAGCAGTGAAGCGGACAGGAACACTGAAGCTTTCTTT.

The chain links TRBV7-6 to TRBJ2-5; TRBD1 matches at 7 bases. Germline V lookup: CDR1 SGHVS, CDR2 FNYEAQ. The CDR3 loop spans 14 amino acids. J gave up 10 bases and V 5 bases, and 13 bases lay outside the gene matches. The CDR3 region is CASSPPPSPGGQYF. The CDR3 DNA follows: TGTGCCAGCAGCCCACCACCTAGCCCAGGGGGCCAGTACTTC.

CDR3 sequence: CASSGGGPQHF. CDR3 DNA sequence: TGTGCCAGCAGCGGGGGGGGGCCCCAGCATTTT. The V call is TRBV27, the J call TRBJ1-5; tentative D call: TRBD1 (5 bases). Germline-derived CDR1 and CDR2 are MNHEY and SMNVEV (reference sequence). Trimming took off 6 bases at V and 9 bases at J, with 9 bases between the two ends. This CDR3 contains 11 residues.

The chain links TRBV19 to TRBJ2-2, with 7 bases lining up with TRBD1. The germline V gene encodes CDR1 LNHDA and CDR2 SQIVND (reference sequence). The V segment lost 3 bases and the J segment 2 bases; nucleotides outside the gene matches: 6. This CDR3 is 16 amino acids long. The CDR3 nucleotides are TGTGCCAGTAGTATCCCCTGGGACAGAAACACCGGGGAGCTGTTTTTT. Translated, it gives CASSIPWDRNTGELFF.

Here the CDR3 DNA reads TGCGCCAGCAGCTTTGGGGGGGGGAGCACAGATACGCAGTATTTT. It specifies CASSFGGGSTDTQYF. V gene TRBV5-1 combines with J gene TRBJ2-3; the match to TRBD2 covers 7 bases. Germline V gives CDR1 SGHRS, CDR2 YFSETQ. The V segment lost 2 bases and the J segment 0 bases; nucleotides outside the gene matches: 3. The CDR3 runs 15 residues.

The chain carries TRBV9 and TRBJ1-2, with TRBD1 matching over 7 bases. The CDR3 is 13 amino acids. V was pared by 4 bases and J by 4 bases, with 4 bases of the junction left unmatched. The germline CDR1 and CDR2 sequences are SGDLS and YYNGEE. In DNA, the CDR3 is TGTGCCAGCAGCAAACAGGGGTTCTATGGCTACACCTTC. It specifies CASSKQGFYGYTF.